Described below is a single T cell receptor beta chain sequence and its context. Authors' processing steps: Amplifying reference gene primers gave estimates of nucleated cell counts. The method was immunoSEQ multiplex PCR; TCRdb's version includes in-frame clones alone and lacks a portion of them. From that table come the V and J calls and clone size; the DNA was used to work out D and trimming. The table includes hundreds of thousands of clones, more than 70% detected once. The data stem from a study of blood T cell repertoires in COVID-19. Study-wide context: Sites across the United States, Italy and Spain contributed samples from acute and convalescent COVID-19. PBMCs, B-cell-depleted T cells, or T cells were the source of the cDNA or gDNA that made up the material.

Looked up from germline, CDR1 is KGHDR and CDR2 is SFDVKD. With 3 bases removed from V and 8 bases from J, the gap between germline ends came to 9 bases. This CDR3 contains 12 residues. Recruited during active infection, patients (from Seattle) were subsequently followed longitudinally. Input material: peripheral blood. This chain uses TRBV24-1 with TRBJ1-1; no reliable D call. The sequence derives from a woman aged 70 to 79 with COVID-19, enrolled during active disease. The DNA for the CDR3 is TGTGCCACCAGTGATCACGAGGGAGAAGCTTTCTTT. Protein product: CATSDHEGEAFF.